Listed below are T cell receptor beta chains from one sample, sequenced in a study of shared clonotypes between healthy human individuals. TCRdb keeps only in-frame clones here, not all; method: immunoSEQ multiplex PCR. This repertoire shows about 2.4 million clones, roughly 93% found once; its top ten account for 0.36%. The sequencing sample was made of naive CD4+ T cells from PBMCs. The receptors come from a man aged 18-30 years in good health. Some clones in this sample may be carry-over from other donors' samples. CDR3s include the opening cysteine and the closing phenylalanine or tryptophan. Fields, in order: clone size, V gene, D gene, CDR3 length, J gene, CDR3 protein, CDR3 DNA. A D gene is named only where the DNA matches it firmly. The size field is filled for only some rows; it gives once, few, many or a size class.

>.|TRBV5-1|TRBD2|15|TRBJ2-1
CASSWGASGRAEQFF
TGCGCCAGCAGCTGGGGGGCTAGCGGGAGGGCCGAGCAGTTCTTC
>.|TRBV7-9|TRBD1|15|TRBJ2-1
CASSGAGTGVYEQFF
TGTGCCAGCAGCGGCGCCGGGACAGGGGTGTACGAGCAGTTCTTC
>.|TRBV7-6|TRBD2|16|TRBJ2-3
CASSFRLAGLTDTQYF
TGTGCCAGCAGCTTCCGACTAGCGGGATTGACAGATACGCAGTATTTT
>.|TRBV5-6|TRBD2|11|TRBJ2-7
CASSRGGSSNF
TGTGCCAGCAGCCGTGGCGGGAGCAGTAACTTC
>.|TRBV7-9|TRBD1|13|TRBJ1-2
CASSLGRGHGYTF
TGTGCCAGCAGCTTAGGGAGGGGGCATGGCTACACCTTC
>.|TRBV28|.|13|TRBJ1-2
CASSPGLNYGYTF
TGTGCCAGCAGTCCCGGATTAAACTATGGCTACACCTTC
>.|TRBV7-6|TRBD2|16|TRBJ2-1
CASSPRGGSSYNEQFF
TGTGCCAGCAGCCCACGGGGGGGAAGCTCCTACAATGAGCAGTTCTTC
>.|TRBV15|.|15|TRBJ1-4
CATSRENREREKLFF
TGTGCCACCAGCAGAGAGAACAGGGAGCGGGAAAAACTGTTTTTT
>.|TRBV28|.|15|TRBJ2-7
CASSTGGVAVGEQYF
TGTGCCAGCAGTACTGGCGGGGTGGCGGTGGGCGAGCAGTACTTC
>once|TRBV7-9|.|16|TRBJ2-2
CASSRWGHSLTGELFF
TGTGCCAGCAGCCGATGGGGACACAGTCTCACCGGGGAGCTGTTTTTT
>.|TRBV7-6|TRBD1|17|TRBJ1-2
CASSFPKNGGQGYGYTF
TGTGCCAGCAGCTTCCCCAAGAACGGAGGACAGGGGTACGGCTACACCTTC
>.|TRBV7-8|.|17|TRBJ1-1
CASSLVTSGHGGTEAFF
TGTGCCAGCAGCTTAGTAACCAGTGGCCACGGGGGCACTGAAGCTTTCTTT
>once|TRBV18|TRBD1|15|TRBJ2-2
CASSPYRGITGELFF
TGTGCCAGCTCACCATACAGGGGGATCACCGGGGAGCTGTTTTTT
>.|TRBV19|.|16|TRBJ2-3
CASSMGGLTATDTQYF
TGTGCCAGTAGTATGGGTGGGTTGACGGCCACAGATACGCAGTATTTT
>.|TRBV5-6|.|14|TRBJ1-2
CASSSGPRDYGYTF
TGTGCCAGCAGCTCGGGCCCTAGGGACTATGGCTACACCTTC
>.|TRBV5-1|.|14|TRBJ2-3
CASSLVDRTDTQYF
TGCGCCAGCAGCTTGGTAGACAGAACAGATACGCAGTATTTT
>once|TRBV2|.|14|TRBJ1-1
CASSVYGGNTEAFF
TGTGCCAGCAGCGTATATGGGGGGAACACTGAAGCTTTCTTT
>.|TRBV28|.|16|TRBJ1-4
CASSSPRAGRGEKLFF
TGTGCCAGCAGTTCCCCAAGGGCAGGTCGAGGGGAAAAACTGTTTTTT
>.|TRBV6-1|.|14|TRBJ2-7
CASSELQASYEQYF
TGTGCCAGCAGTGAATTACAGGCCTCCTACGAGCAGTACTTC
>.|TRBV28|TRBD1|16|TRBJ1-2
CASSLWGQGENYGYTF
TGTGCCAGCAGTTTATGGGGGCAGGGGGAGAACTATGGCTACACCTTC
>once|TRBV27|.|14|TRBJ2-1
CASSSPGKLNEQFF
TGTGCCAGCAGTTCCCCCGGGAAGTTAAATGAGCAGTTCTTC
>.|TRBV5-4|.|13|TRBJ2-1
CASSFLSDNEQFF
TGTGCCAGCAGCTTTTTAAGCGACAATGAGCAGTTCTTC
>.|TRBV5-1|.|16|TRBJ2-5
CASSIRPNALQETQYF
TGCGCCAGCAGCATAAGACCCAATGCCTTACAAGAGACCCAGTACTTC
>.|TRBV19|TRBD1|14|TRBJ2-5
CASRRQGAGETQYF
TGTGCCAGTAGGAGACAGGGGGCGGGGGAGACCCAGTACTTC
>.|TRBV9|TRBD2|14|TRBJ2-1
CASSPGGNYNEQFF
TGTGCCAGCAGCCCGGGAGGCAACTACAATGAGCAGTTCTTC
>.|TRBV28|TRBD2|14|TRBJ2-7
CASSSSTSGRRQYF
TGTGCCAGCAGTTCCTCGACTAGCGGGAGAAGGCAGTACTTC
>.|TRBV5-4|.|14|TRBJ1-2
CASSLSQGFYGYTF
TGTGCCAGCAGCCTATCCCAGGGTTTCTATGGCTACACCTTC
>.|TRBV6-5|.|14|TRBJ2-7
CASRPLGRAGEQYF
TGTGCCAGCAGGCCATTAGGCCGGGCGGGCGAGCAGTACTTC
>.|TRBV2|.|12|TRBJ1-2
CASSELIYGYTF
TGTGCCAGCAGTGAACTGATCTATGGCTACACCTTC
>.|TRBV18|.|14|TRBJ2-7
CASSPVYSSYEQYF
TGTGCCAGCTCACCTGTTTACAGCTCCTACGAGCAGTACTTC
>.|TRBV28|.|12|TRBJ1-5
CASSPPGQPQHF
TGTGCCAGCAGTCCACCAGGTCAGCCCCAGCATTTT
>.|TRBV7-3|.|13|TRBJ2-5
CASGLTRDETQYF
TGTGCCAGCGGACTGACTAGGGACGAGACCCAGTACTTC
>.|TRBV2|TRBD1|13|TRBJ2-5
CASRQGVQETQYF
TGTGCCAGCAGGCAGGGGGTTCAAGAGACCCAGTACTTC
>.|TRBV5-1|TRBD1|14|TRBJ1-2
CASSPTTGNYGYTF
TGCGCCAGCAGCCCAACGACAGGGAACTATGGCTACACCTTC
>.|TRBV6-4|TRBD2|14|TRBJ2-7
CASRPTSGSYEQYF
TGTGCCAGCAGACCGACTAGCGGGAGCTACGAGCAGTACTTC
>.|TRBV6-5|.|14|TRBJ2-1
CASSSSPTYNEQFF
TGTGCCAGCAGTTCCTCGCCCACCTACAATGAGCAGTTCTTC
>.|TRBV14|.|13|TRBJ2-2
CASSQSQGGELFF
TGTGCCAGCAGCCAGTCACAAGGGGGGGAGCTGTTTTTT
>.|TRBV28|.|15|TRBJ1-4
CASSSIGEANEKLFF
TGTGCCAGCAGTTCCATCGGGGAGGCTAATGAAAAACTGTTTTTT
>.|TRBV5-1|.|14|TRBJ2-3
CASSAGGVTDTQYF
TGCGCCAGCAGCGCCGGTGGGGTTACGGATACGCAGTATTTT
>.|TRBV28|.|13|TRBJ1-2
CASSLGLGGGYTF
TGTGCCAGCAGTTTGGGTTTGGGGGGCGGCTACACCTTC
>.|TRBV14|TRBD2|20|TRBJ2-1
CASSRPGASGRFYTYNEQFF
TGTGCCAGCTCCCGGCCCGGGGCTAGCGGGAGGTTTTACACCTACAATGAGCAGTTCTTC
>.|TRBV7-2|.|13|TRBJ1-5
CASSNSDTRPEHF
TGTGCCAGCAGCAACTCTGACACCCGTCCCGAGCATTTT
>.|TRBV2|TRBD1|12|TRBJ1-2
CATPLGGGGYTF
TGTGCCACTCCTCTAGGGGGCGGAGGCTACACCTTC
>.|TRBV28|.|14|TRBJ1-3
CASSLGGSGNTIYF
TGTGCCAGCAGTTTAGGAGGTTCTGGAAACACCATATATTTT
>.|TRBV5-4|.|15|TRBJ2-7
CASSLDSVVGYEQYF
TGTGCCAGCAGCTTGGACTCGGTCGTCGGCTACGAGCAGTACTTC
>.|TRBV7-8|TRBD2|16|TRBJ2-1
CASSLGLAGAYNEQFF
TGTGCCAGCAGCTTGGGACTAGCGGGAGCCTACAATGAGCAGTTCTTC
>.|TRBV7-8|TRBD2|17|TRBJ2-3
CASSLGGRREKGDTQYF
TGTGCCAGCAGCTTAGGGGGTCGGCGGGAGAAAGGAGATACGCAGTATTTT
>.|TRBV5-1|TRBD1|14|TRBJ1-2
CASSPGQGLGGYTF
TGCGCCAGCAGCCCGGGACAGGGCCTGGGTGGCTACACCTTC